This T cell receptor (beta chain) was captured by sequencing in a study of CD8+CD57+ T cells in acquired aplastic anemia. With regard to this clonotype: Antigen: not known. Compared with germline, one end of the junction differs, possibly owing to a read error.

CDR1 and CDR2 from the germline V gene are DFQATT and SNEGSKA (reference sequence). The CDR3 sequence is 12 residues long. Whole-study results and caveats: Significance was not reached for CD8+ Simpson's diversity between patients and controls. Patients and controls had in common around 29 CD8+ CDR3 sequences.

It was patients with CD8+CD57+ cell expansion by flow cytometry who were chosen for sequencing. All patients had severe acquired aplastic anemia. According to the study, genomic DNA was the template for TCR beta VDJ and CDR3 profiling. From the reads, TCRdb called clonotypes with MiXCR, one entry per CDR3 protein. The sample shows more than 150,000 distinct CDR3 sequences, 40% to 50% of them seen only once. This TCR was recovered from a human donor with aplastic anemia. Sequencing used sorted CD4+, CD8+, or CD8+CD57+ T cells (not recorded which) from PBMCs. The J gene is TRBJ1-1, the V gene TRBV20-1, with TRBD1 as a possible D gene (5 bases). The CDR3 is CSVDLKDTEGFF. The CDR3 nucleotides read TGCAGTGTTGACTTGAAGGACACTGAAGGTTTCTTT.